This TCR beta chain comes out of a study of T cells expressing NK-cell markers. The CDR3 has 15 amino acids. CDR1 is SQVTM, CDR2 ANQGSEA, per germline. TCRdb re-called the 5' RACE reads; one entry per CDR3 protein, DNA not given. The table for this sample gives approximately 380,000 distinct CDR3 sequences. This chain links TRBV29-1 with TRBJ2-3; TCRdb's assignment of TRBD1 cannot be checked, as there is no DNA. This clonotype originated in a man aged 18 to 69 in good health. The sequenced sample was blood T cells: a sorted CD56 or NKG2C T cell subset, CD4+ or CD8+ T cells, or bulk PBMC T cells (not recorded which). The CDR3 is CSVERTAGGADTQYF.